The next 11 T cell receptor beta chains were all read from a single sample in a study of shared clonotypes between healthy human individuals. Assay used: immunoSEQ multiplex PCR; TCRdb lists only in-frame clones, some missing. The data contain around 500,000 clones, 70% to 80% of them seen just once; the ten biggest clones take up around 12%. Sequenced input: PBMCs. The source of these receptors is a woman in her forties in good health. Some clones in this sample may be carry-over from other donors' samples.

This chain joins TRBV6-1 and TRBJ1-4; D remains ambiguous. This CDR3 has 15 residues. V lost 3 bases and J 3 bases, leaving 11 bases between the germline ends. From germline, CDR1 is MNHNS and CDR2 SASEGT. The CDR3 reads CASSEVSRSNEKLFF. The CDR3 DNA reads TGTGCCAGCAGTGAGGTGTCCAGGTCTAATGAAAAACTGTTTTTT.

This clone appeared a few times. In DNA, the CDR3 is TGCAGCGTTGAGGGTGGACTAGCGGGAGGAATCGATGAGCAGTTCTTC. Translated: CSVEGGLAGGIDEQFF. The chain joins TRBV29-1 to TRBJ2-1; the match to TRBD2 covers 14 bases. Germline V CDR1 and CDR2: SQVTM, ANQGSEA. V was clipped by 3 bases and J by 8 bases; unmatched bases: 9. This CDR3 contains 16 residues.

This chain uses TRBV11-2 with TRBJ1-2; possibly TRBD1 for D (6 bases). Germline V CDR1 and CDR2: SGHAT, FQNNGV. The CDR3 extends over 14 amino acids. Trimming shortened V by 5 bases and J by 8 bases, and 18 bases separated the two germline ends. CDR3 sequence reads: CASSPEQGAGGYTF. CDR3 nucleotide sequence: TGTGCCAGCAGCCCCGAACAGGGTGCAGGCGGCTACACCTTC. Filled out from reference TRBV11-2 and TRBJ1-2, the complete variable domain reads EAGVAQSPRYKIIEKRQSVAFWCNPISGHATLYWYQQILGQGPKLLIQFQNNGVVDDSQLPKDRFSAERLKGVDSTLKIQPAKLEDSAVYLCASSPEQGAGGYTFGSGTRLTVV.

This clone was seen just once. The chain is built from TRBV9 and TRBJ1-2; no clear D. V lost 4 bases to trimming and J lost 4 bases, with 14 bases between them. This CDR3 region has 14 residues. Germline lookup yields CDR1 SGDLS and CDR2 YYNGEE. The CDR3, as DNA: TGTGCCAGCAGCCTACGGGTCCTGGGCTATGGCTACACCTTC. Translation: CASSLRVLGYGYTF.

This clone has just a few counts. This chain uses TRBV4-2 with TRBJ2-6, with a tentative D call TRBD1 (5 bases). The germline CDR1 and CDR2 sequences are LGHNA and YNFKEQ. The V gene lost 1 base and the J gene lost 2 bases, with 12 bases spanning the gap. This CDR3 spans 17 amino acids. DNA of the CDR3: TGTGCCAGCAGCCAAGCAGTAGGGGCAACTGGGGCCAACGTCCTGACTTTC. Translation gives CASSQAVGATGANVLTF.

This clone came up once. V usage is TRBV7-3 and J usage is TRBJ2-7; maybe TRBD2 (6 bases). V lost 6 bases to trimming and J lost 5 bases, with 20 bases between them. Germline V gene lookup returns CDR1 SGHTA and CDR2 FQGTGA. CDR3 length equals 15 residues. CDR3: CASSSQRGKINEQYF. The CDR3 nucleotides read TGTGCCAGCAGTTCGCAACGGGGGAAGATCAACGAGCAGTACTTC.

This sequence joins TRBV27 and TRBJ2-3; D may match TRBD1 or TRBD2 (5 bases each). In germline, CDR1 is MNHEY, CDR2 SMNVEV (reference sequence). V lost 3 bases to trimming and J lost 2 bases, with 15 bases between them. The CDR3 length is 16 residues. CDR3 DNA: TGTGCCAGCAGTTTGATCCGGGACGATTTCACAGATACGCAGTATTTT. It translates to CASSLIRDDFTDTQYF.

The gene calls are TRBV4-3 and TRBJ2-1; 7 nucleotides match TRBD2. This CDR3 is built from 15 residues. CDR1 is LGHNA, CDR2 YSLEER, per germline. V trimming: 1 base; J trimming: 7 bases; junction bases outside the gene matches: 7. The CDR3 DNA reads TGCGCCAGCAGCCAAGGACTAGCAGATTTTAATGAGCAGTTCTTC. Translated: CASSQGLADFNEQFF.

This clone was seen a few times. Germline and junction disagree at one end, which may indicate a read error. CDR3 sequence: CAGSASGHGYTF. The CDR3 DNA follows: TGTGCCGGCAGCGCCTCAGGGCATGGCTACACCTTC. J is TRBJ1-2 and V is TRBV9; possible D gene TRBD1, 5 bases. Germline V CDR1 and CDR2: SGDLS, YYNGEE. The CDR3 length is 12 residues.

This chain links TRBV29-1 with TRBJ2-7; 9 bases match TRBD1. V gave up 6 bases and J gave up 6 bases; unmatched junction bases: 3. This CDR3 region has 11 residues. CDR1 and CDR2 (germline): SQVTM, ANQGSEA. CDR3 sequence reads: CSVETGGEQYF. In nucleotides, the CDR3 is TGCAGCGTGGAGACAGGGGGCGAGCAGTACTTC.

The chain's CDR3 is CASVRAGVYEQYF. Here the CDR3 DNA reads TGTGCCAGCGTCCGAGCGGGAGTATACGAGCAGTACTTC. V and J are TRBV28 and TRBJ2-7; 8 bases are a match to TRBD2. Germline CDR1 reads MDHEN; CDR2 reads SYDVKM. After removal of 8 bases from V and 4 bases from J, the junction contained 7 bases not matched to a gene. CDR3 length equals 13 residues.